Below, 17 T cell receptor beta chains from the same sample are listed, as sequenced in a study of early T cells in non-severe SARS-CoV-2 infection. TCRdb ran MiXCR on the 5' RACE reads and lists one entry per CDR3 protein. The sample comprises some 87,000 distinct CDR3 sequences, roughly an eighth of which are singletons, and under 1.5% rests with the top ten. The source material was whole blood. The receptors were sampled from an adult who was a healthcare worker with PCR-confirmed SARS-CoV-2 infection or an uninfected control (not recorded which).

This clonotype has only a few counts. This chain joins TRBV28 and TRBJ2-2; D gene uncertain. Per germline, CDR1 MDHEN and CDR2 SYDVKM. CDR3 size: 12 residues. V dropped 6 bases and J dropped 7 bases, with 9 bases sitting between them. CDR3 residues: CASSTTRGELFF. DNA for the CDR3: TGTGCCAGCAGCACGACCCGCGGGGAGCTGTTTTTT. Full variable domain (remainder filled in from reference TRBV28 and TRBJ2-2): DVKVTQSSRYLVKRTGEKVFLECVQDMDHENMFWYRQDPGLGLRLIYFSYDVKMKEKGDIPEGYSVSREKKERFSLILESASTNQTSMYLCASSTTRGELFFGEGSRLTVL.

The table lists this clonotype with a few counts. The gene calls are TRBV6-6 and TRBJ1-1; 8 nucleotides match TRBD1. J lost 0 bases, V lost 2 bases, and 5 bases had no gene match. CDR3 length equals 16 residues. Germline V gene lookup returns CDR1 MNHNY and CDR2 SVGAGI (reference sequence). The CDR3 is CASSYPDRVLNTEAFF. The CDR3 region has the DNA TGTGCCAGCAGTTACCCGGACAGGGTACTGAACACTGAAGCTTTCTTT.

V is TRBV20-1 and J is TRBJ2-1; possibly TRBD2 for D (6 bases). The CDR3 length is 12 residues. Trimming shortened V by 8 bases and J by 4 bases, and 12 bases separated the two germline ends. Germline V gene sequence: CDR1 DFQATT, CDR2 SNEGSKA (reference sequence). CDR3 sequence reads: CSSSGTYNEQFF. CDR3 bases: TGCAGTTCTTCCGGGACTTACAATGAGCAGTTCTTC.

This clonotype was seen a handful of times. The chain carries TRBV12-3 or TRBV12-4 and TRBJ1-4, with D uncertain. The CDR3 has 13 amino acids. V was cut by 6 bases and J by 4 bases, with 9 bases left in between. The CDR3: CASSRTGNEKLFF. The DNA for the CDR3 is TGTGCCAGCAGCAGGACTGGTAATGAAAAACTGTTTTTT.

This clonotype was recorded a few times. The chain carries TRBV4-3 and TRBJ2-7, with D uncertain. CDR1 is LGHNA and CDR2 is YSLEER in the germline V gene. V shed 2 bases and J shed 0 bases, with 8 bases lying between them. The CDR3 has 14 residues. The CDR3 DNA reads TGCGCCAGCAGCCAAACCCGGGCCTCCTACGAGCAGTACTTC. It encodes CASSQTRASYEQYF.

The rearrangement joins TRBV10-2 to TRBJ2-2, with TRBD2 identical over 8 bases. The CDR3 contains 16 residues. Looked up from germline, CDR1 is WSHSY and CDR2 is SAAADI. V lost 8 bases and J lost 0; bases outside the gene matches: 8. CDR3 coding DNA: TGCGCCAGCGGGGCATCCGGGGGGGCGAACACCGGGGAGCTGTTTTTT. It is translated as CASGASGGANTGELFF.

V gene TRBV7-2 combines with J gene TRBJ1-2; 7 nucleotides align to TRBD1. The CDR3 is 14 residues long. V lost 5 bases to trimming and J lost 3 bases; unmatched junction nucleotides: 6. Germline lookup yields CDR1 SGHTA and CDR2 FQGNSA. CDR3 residues: CASSATGTDYGYTF. The CDR3 DNA sequence: TGTGCCAGCAGCGCAACCGGGACAGACTATGGCTACACCTTC. Based on the CDR3 plus reference TRBV7-2 and TRBJ1-2, the full variable domain is GAGVSQSPSNKVTEKGKDVELRCDPISGHTALYWYRQSLGQGLEFLIYFQGNSAPDKSGLPSDRFSAERTGGSVSTLTIQRTQQEDSAVYLCASSATGTDYGYTFGSGTRLTVV.

This chain joins TRBV7-6 and TRBJ2-7; TRBD2 agrees at 14 bases. V lost 4 bases and J lost 6; bases outside the gene matches: 8. The CDR3 extends over 16 amino acids. Germline CDR1 SGHVS, CDR2 FNYEAQ. CDR3 amino acids: CASSSRTSGGTREQYF. The CDR3 DNA sequence: TGTGCCAGCAGCTCTAGGACTAGCGGGGGGACACGCGAGCAGTACTTC.

This clonotype has a handful of counts. The V call is TRBV4-3, the J call TRBJ2-7; possible D gene TRBD2, 5 bases. The CDR3 extends over 14 amino acids. Germline V gene sequence: CDR1 LGHNA, CDR2 YSLEER. V lost 0 bases and J lost 1, with 7 bases in between. The CDR3 region has the DNA TGCGCCAGCAGCCAAGAAGAGGGATCCTACGAGCAGTACTTC. Protein product: CASSQEEGSYEQYF.

The chain carries TRBV20-1 and TRBJ2-1; D not resolved. From germline, CDR1 is DFQATT and CDR2 SNEGSKA (reference sequence). The CDR3 is made up of 12 amino acids. Trimming pared 0 bases from V and 8 bases from J, leaving 8 bases between. The CDR3 here is CSARDRTDEQFF. The CDR3 region has the DNA TGCAGTGCTAGAGACAGGACGGATGAGCAGTTCTTC.

This clonotype was recorded a few times. The chain is built from TRBV12-3 or TRBV12-4 and TRBJ1-4, with TRBD1 as a possible D gene (5 bases). This CDR3 contains 15 residues. Trimming left V 6 bases short and J 5 bases short, with 16 bases between. The CDR3 here is CASRHRGGGNEKLFF. Here the CDR3 DNA reads TGTGCCAGCAGACACCGTGGGGGTGGGAATGAAAAACTGTTTTTT.

The chain recombines TRBV27 with TRBJ2-7; no reliable D call. This CDR3 has 15 residues. CDR1 and CDR2 (germline): MNHEY, SMNVEV (reference sequence). Trimming took off 6 bases at V and 2 bases at J, with 17 bases between the two ends. CDR3 loop: CASRPTSLITYEQYF. CDR3 nucleotide sequence: TGTGCCAGCAGGCCCACTTCTCTTATAACCTACGAGCAGTACTTC.

The chain uses TRBV9 and TRBJ1-5, with D uncertain. Germline CDR1 reads SGDLS; CDR2 reads YYNGEE. The V end lost 0 bases, the J end lost 4 bases, and 8 bases lay between the germline ends. The CDR3 is made up of 14 amino acids. The chain's CDR3 is CASSVGSANQPQHF. The DNA for the CDR3 is TGTGCCAGCAGCGTAGGTAGTGCTAATCAGCCCCAGCATTTT.

This sequence joins TRBV20-1 and TRBJ2-1; 10 nucleotides line up with TRBD2. Germline CDR1 is DFQATT and CDR2 is SNEGSKA (reference sequence). V was clipped by 4 bases and J by 12 bases; unmatched bases: 9. The CDR3 is made up of 13 amino acids. The CDR3 sequence is CSAKLAGRKGQFF. The CDR3 DNA reads TGCAGTGCTAAACTAGCGGGGCGTAAGGGGCAGTTCTTC.

As regards this clonotype: A much larger clonotype is one base distant, so this may be a read error. The chain recombines TRBV7-3 with TRBJ2-7; D is possibly TRBD2 (6 bases). V lost 5 bases to trimming and J lost 3 bases, with 11 bases between them. Germline lookup yields CDR1 SGHTA and CDR2 FQGTGA. CDR3 length equals 13 residues. The CDR3 DNA reads as TGTGCCAGCAGCACGCGGGACGGCTACGAGCAGTACTTC. Translation: CASSTRDGYEQYF.

This clonotype occurred a few times. The V and J genes are TRBV7-9 and TRBJ2-3; 7 bases align to TRBD1. CDR3 length: 16 residues. From germline, CDR1 is SEHNR and CDR2 FQNEAQ (reference sequence). Trimming removed 4 bases from V and 3 bases from J; junction bases left unmatched: 10. The CDR3 region has the DNA TGTGCCAGCAGCTCCTACCCTGGCAGGGGGACAGATACGCAGTATTTT. Protein product: CASSSYPGRGTDTQYF. Filled out from reference TRBV7-9 and TRBJ2-3, the complete variable domain reads DTGVSQNPRHKITKRGQNVTFRCDPISEHNRLYWYRQTLGQGPEFLTYFQNEAQLEKSRLLSDRFSAERPKGSFSTLEIQRTEQGDSAMYLCASSSYPGRGTDTQYFGPGTRLTVL.

In this sample, this clonotype turned up many times. The chain carries TRBV10-1 and TRBJ2-2, with D tentatively TRBD2 (6 bases). V dropped 8 bases and J dropped 0 bases, with 10 bases sitting between them. This CDR3 is 14 amino acids long. Germline-derived CDR1 and CDR2 are WNHNN and SYGVQD (reference sequence). Here the CDR3 reads CASSGLANTGELFF. The CDR3, as DNA: TGCGCCAGCTCGGGACTTGCGAACACCGGGGAGCTGTTTTTT.